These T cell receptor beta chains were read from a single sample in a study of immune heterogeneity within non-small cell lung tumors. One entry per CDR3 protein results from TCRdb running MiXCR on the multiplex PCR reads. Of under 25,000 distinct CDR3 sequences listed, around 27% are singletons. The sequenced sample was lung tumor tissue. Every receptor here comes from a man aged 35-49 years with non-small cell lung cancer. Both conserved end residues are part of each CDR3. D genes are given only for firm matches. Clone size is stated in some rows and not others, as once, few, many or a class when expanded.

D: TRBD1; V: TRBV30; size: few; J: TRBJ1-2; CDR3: CALPTGGNTYGYTF; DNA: TGTGCCTTGCCGACAGGGGGGAATACCTATGGCTACACCTTC
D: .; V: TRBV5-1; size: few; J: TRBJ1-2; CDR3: CASSFAETNYGYTF; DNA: TGCGCCAGCAGCTTCGCCGAGACCAACTATGGCTACACCTTC
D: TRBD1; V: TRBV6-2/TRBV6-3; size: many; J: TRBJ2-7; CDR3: CASSYPGTGRPYEQYF; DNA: TGTGCCAGCAGCTACCCTGGGACAGGGAGACCCTACGAGCAGTACTTC
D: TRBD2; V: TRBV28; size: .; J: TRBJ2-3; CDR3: CASSMRLAGGDTQYF; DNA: TGTGCCAGCAGTATGAGACTAGCGGGGGGAGATACGCAGTATTTT
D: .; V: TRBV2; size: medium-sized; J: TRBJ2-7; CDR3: CASSLNDNSYEQYF; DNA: TGTGCCAGCAGTCTGAACGACAATAGCTACGAGCAGTACTTC
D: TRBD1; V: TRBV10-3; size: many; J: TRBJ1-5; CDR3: CAIRTGDQPQHF; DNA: TGTGCCATCAGGACAGGGGATCAGCCCCAGCATTTT
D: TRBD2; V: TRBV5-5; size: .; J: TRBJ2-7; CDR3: CASSLVRGLAGAKAYEQYF; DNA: TGTGCCAGCAGCTTGGTTCGTGGGCTAGCGGGAGCGAAGGCCTACGAGCAGTACTTC
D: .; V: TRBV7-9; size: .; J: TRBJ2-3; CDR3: CASSPSGRTDTQYF; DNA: TGTGCCAGCAGCCCGAGTGGGCGCACAGATACGCAGTATTTT
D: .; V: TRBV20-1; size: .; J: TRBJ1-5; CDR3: CCARDPNSNQPQHF; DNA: TGCTGTGCGCGGGACCCTAATAGCAATCAGCCCCAGCATTTT
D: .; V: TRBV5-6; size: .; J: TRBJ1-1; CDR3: CASSLYERTEAFF; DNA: TGTGCCAGCAGCTTGTATGAGAGGACTGAAGCTTTCTTT
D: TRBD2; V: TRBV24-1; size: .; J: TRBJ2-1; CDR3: CATSDLGRGGYNEQFF; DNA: TGTGCCACCAGTGATTTGGGGAGGGGTGGCTACAATGAGCAGTTCTTC
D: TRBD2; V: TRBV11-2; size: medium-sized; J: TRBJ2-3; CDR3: CASSFLAGGDTQYF; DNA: TGTGCCAGCAGCTTCCTAGCGGGAGGGGATACGCAGTATTTT
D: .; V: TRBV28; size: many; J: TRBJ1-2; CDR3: CASSRSEGYTF; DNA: TGTGCCAGTAGCCGTTCGGAAGGCTACACCTTC
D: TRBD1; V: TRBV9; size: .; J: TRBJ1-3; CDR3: CASTHRDRARNTIYF; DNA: TGTGCCAGCACCCATAGGGACAGGGCGAGAAACACCATATATTTT
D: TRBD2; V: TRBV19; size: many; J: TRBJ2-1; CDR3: CASSTTSGEYNEQFF; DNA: TGTGCCAGTAGTACAACTAGCGGGGAATACAATGAGCAGTTCTTC
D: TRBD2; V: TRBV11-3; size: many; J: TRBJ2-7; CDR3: CASSPGDGRTYEQYF; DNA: TGTGCCAGCAGCCCCGGTGACGGGAGGACCTACGAGCAGTACTTC
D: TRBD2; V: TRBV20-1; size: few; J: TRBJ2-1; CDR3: CSARDLERGSSYNEQFF; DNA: TGCAGTGCTAGAGATTTAGAGCGGGGGAGCTCCTACAATGAGCAGTTCTTC
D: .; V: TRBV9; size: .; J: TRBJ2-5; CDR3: CASSVGAGEGETQYF; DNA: TGTGCCAGCAGCGTAGGGGCAGGGGAAGGGGAGACCCAGTACTTC
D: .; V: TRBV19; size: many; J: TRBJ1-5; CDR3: CASSTYGTPTNLEPQHF; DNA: TGTGCCAGTAGTACCTACGGGACACCAACCAATCTCGAGCCCCAGCATTTT
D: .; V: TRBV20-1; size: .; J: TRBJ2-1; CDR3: CSGKGFGDEQFF; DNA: TGCAGTGGTAAAGGTTTCGGGGATGAGCAGTTCTTC
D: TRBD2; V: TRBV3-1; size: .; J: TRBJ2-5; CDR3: CASSQDRSGGVQETQYF; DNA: TGTGCCAGCAGCCAAGATAGGAGCGGGGGTGTTCAAGAGACCCAGTACTTC
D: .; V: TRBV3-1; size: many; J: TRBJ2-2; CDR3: CASSRRDTGELFF; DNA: TGTGCCAGCAGCCGCAGAGACACCGGGGAGCTGTTTTTT
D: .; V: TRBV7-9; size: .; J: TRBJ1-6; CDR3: CASSFNSGENSPLHF; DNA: TGTGCCAGCAGCTTCAATTCTGGGGAAAATTCACCCCTCCACTTT
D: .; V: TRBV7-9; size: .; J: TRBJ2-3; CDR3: CASRMAMTDTQYF; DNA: TGTGCCAGCCGTATGGCTATGACAGATACGCAGTATTTT
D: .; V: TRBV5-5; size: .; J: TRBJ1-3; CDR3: CASSSPGWGNTIYF; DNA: TGTGCCAGCAGCTCCCCCGGGTGGGGAAACACCATATATTTT
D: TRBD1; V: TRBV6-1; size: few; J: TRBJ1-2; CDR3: CASSGTGGYGYTF; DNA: TGTGCCAGCAGTGGGACAGGGGGATATGGCTACACCTTC
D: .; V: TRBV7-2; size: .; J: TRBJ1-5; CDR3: CASNFSGAQPQHF; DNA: TGTGCCAGCAACTTCTCCGGTGCTCAGCCCCAGCATTTT
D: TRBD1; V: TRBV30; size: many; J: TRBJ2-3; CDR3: CAWSVGQVVLTDTQYF; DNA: TGTGCCTGGAGTGTCGGACAGGTAGTACTCACAGATACGCAGTATTTT
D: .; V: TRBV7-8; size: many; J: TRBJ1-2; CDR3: CASSPGLAYGYTF; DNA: TGTGCCAGCAGCCCGGGCTTAGCCTATGGCTACACCTTC
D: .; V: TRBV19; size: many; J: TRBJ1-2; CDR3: CASSISRKGALRDYGYTF; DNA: TGTGCCAGTAGTATAAGCAGAAAAGGCGCCCTCAGGGACTATGGCTACACCTTC
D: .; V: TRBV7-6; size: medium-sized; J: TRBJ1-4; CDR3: CASSLGGTGKEKLFF; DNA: TGTGCCAGCAGCTTAGGGGGTACAGGGAAGGAAAAACTGTTTTTT
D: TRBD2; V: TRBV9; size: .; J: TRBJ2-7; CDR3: CASSGGTTGEQYF; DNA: TGTGCCAGTAGCGGGGGGACTACCGGCGAGCAGTACTTC
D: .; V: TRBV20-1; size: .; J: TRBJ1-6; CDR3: CSARGHGSYNSPLHF; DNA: TGCAGTGCTAGAGGCCACGGCAGTTATAATTCACCCCTCCACTTT
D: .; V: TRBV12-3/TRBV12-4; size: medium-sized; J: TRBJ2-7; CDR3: CASSLIGYHEQYF; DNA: TGTGCCAGCAGTTTAATAGGCTATCACGAGCAGTACTTC
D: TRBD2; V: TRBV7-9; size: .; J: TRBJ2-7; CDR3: CDSSTSGERSYEQYF; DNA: TGTGACAGCAGCACTAGCGGGGAGCGGTCCTACGAGCAGTACTTC
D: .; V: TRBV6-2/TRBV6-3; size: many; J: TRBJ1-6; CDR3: CASSPGSQDNSPLHF; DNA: TGTGCCAGCAGTCCCGGGAGCCAGGATAATTCACCCCTCCACTTT
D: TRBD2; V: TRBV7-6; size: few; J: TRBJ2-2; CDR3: CASSLLAGGSGELFF; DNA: TGTGCCAGCAGCCTACTAGCGGGAGGTTCCGGGGAGCTGTTTTTT
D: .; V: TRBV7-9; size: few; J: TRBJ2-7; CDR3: CASSLGGFLAHEQYF; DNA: TGTGCCAGCAGCTTAGGTGGCTTCCTGGCGCATGAGCAGTACTTC
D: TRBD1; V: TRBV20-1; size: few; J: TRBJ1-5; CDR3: CSARDRGGNQPQHF; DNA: TGCAGTGCGAGGGACAGGGGAGGCAATCAGCCCCAGCATTTT
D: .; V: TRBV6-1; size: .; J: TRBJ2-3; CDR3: CASSLRGADTQYF; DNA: TGTGCCAGCAGTTTGCGGGGTGCAGATACGCAGTATTTT
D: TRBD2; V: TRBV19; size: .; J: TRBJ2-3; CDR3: CASRGGSLIDTQYF; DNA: TGTGCCAGTAGGGGCGGGAGTTTGATAGATACGCAGTATTTT
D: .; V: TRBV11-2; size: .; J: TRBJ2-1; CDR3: CASSFVPGAVYNEQFF; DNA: TGTGCCAGCAGCTTCGTACCGGGCGCGGTCTACAATGAGCAGTTCTTC
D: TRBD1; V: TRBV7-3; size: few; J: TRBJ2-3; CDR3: CASSLTTGGLTDTQYF; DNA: TGTGCCAGCAGCTTAACGACAGGGGGCTTGACAGATACGCAGTATTTT
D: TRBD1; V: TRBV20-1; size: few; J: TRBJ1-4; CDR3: CSARRRRTGDNEKLFF; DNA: TGCAGTGCTAGGCGGCGCCGGACAGGGGATAATGAAAAACTGTTTTTT
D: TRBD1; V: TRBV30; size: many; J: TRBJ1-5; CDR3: CAWSPTGQGFNQPQHF; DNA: TGTGCCTGGAGTCCGACGGGACAGGGTTTCAATCAGCCCCAGCATTTT
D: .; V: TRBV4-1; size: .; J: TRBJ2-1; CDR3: CASSQERQDYNEQFF; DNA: TGCGCCAGCAGCCAAGAGAGGCAGGACTACAATGAGCAGTTCTTC
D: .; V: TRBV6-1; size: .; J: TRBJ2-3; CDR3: CASSEIGSGSDTQYF; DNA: TGTGCCAGCAGTGAAATCGGGAGTGGCTCAGATACGCAGTATTTT
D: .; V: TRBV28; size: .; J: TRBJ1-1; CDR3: CASSEGWDTEAFF; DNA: TGTGCCAGCAGTGAGGGATGGGACACTGAAGCTTTCTTT
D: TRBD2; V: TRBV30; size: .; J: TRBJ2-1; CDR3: CAWSEGTSYNQQFF; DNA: TGTGCCTGGAGTGAGGGGACTAGCTACAATCAGCAGTTCTTC
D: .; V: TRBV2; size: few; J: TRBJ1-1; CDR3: CASMARPNTEAFF; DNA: TGTGCCAGCATGGCCAGGCCCAACACTGAAGCTTTCTTT
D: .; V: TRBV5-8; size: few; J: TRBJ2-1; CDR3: CASSSYDLAGRYEQFF; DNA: TGTGCCAGCAGCTCTTATGACTTGGCCGGGAGATATGAGCAGTTCTTC
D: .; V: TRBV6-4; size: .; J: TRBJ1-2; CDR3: CARPGTYYGYTF; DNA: TGTGCCAGGCCGGGGACATACTATGGCTACACCTTC
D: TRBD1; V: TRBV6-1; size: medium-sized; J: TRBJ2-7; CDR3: CASSPLRQGWYEQYF; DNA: TGTGCCAGCAGTCCGCTAAGACAGGGTTGGTACGAGCAGTACTTC
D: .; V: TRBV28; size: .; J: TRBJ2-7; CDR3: CASSLLGARVEYF; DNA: TGTGCCAGCAGTTTATTGGGGGCACGGGTGGAGTACTTC
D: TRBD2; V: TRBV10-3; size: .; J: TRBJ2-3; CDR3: CAISHTSEKADTQYF; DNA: TGTGCCATCAGTCACACTAGCGAGAAGGCAGATACGCAGTATTTT
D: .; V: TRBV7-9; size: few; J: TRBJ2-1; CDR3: CASSPPRGSAISYNEQFF; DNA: TGTGCCAGCAGCCCACCCCGGGGTAGCGCAATCTCCTACAATGAGCAGTTCTTC
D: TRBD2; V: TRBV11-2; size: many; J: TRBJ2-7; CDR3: CASSLDGTSKYF; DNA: TGTGCCAGCAGCTTAGATGGGACTAGCAAGTACTTC